These 29 T cell receptor beta chains were all obtained from the same sample, sequenced in a study of regulatory T cells in long-lasting Graves disease. Time point indicated: persistent/refractory GD, antithyroid drugs over 5 years with positive TRAb. Construction of the TCR library relied on RNA isolated from PBMCs. Arm-PCR with iRepertoire HTBI primers amplified the CDR3 regions for these TCR beta libraries. MiXCR was run by TCRdb on the multiplex PCR reads, yielding one entry per CDR3 protein. Here the sample spans under 350,000 distinct CDR3 sequences, 22% being singletons. Sample: peripheral blood mononuclear cells (PBMCs), taken when the disease was refractory, from a patient treated with antithyroid drugs. These receptors were taken from a female donor with Graves disease.

In this sample, this clonotype turned up many times. The chain is built from TRBV7-3 and TRBJ1-1; 7 bases line up with TRBD1. Germline CDR1 is SGHTA and CDR2 is FQGTGA. The CDR3 runs to 16 residues. The J segment lost 1 base and the V segment lost 2 bases, leaving 7 bases of the junction unmatched. DNA for the CDR3: TGTGCCAGCAGCTTATTCGTACGGACAGGGAACACTGAAGCTTTCTTT. It encodes CASSLFVRTGNTEAFF.

This clonotype was detected many times. The chain is built from TRBV13 and TRBJ2-7; D call uncertain. The germline V gene encodes CDR1 PRHDT and CDR2 FYEKMQ (reference sequence). V gave up 0 bases and J gave up 4 bases, with 7 bases separating them. The CDR3 is 13 amino acids. The CDR3 nucleotides are TGTGCCAGCAGCTTAGGACAAAATTACGAGCAGTACTTC. Encoded protein: CASSLGQNYEQYF.

This clonotype was seen at least ten times. This rearrangement joins TRBV6-1 to TRBJ1-5; D ambiguous. The germline gives CDR1 MNHNS, CDR2 SASEGT. Deletions cut 7 bases from V and 6 bases from J, with 13 bases between. The CDR3 is 13 residues long. CDR3 sequence reads: CASTARESQPQHF. The CDR3 nucleotides are TGTGCCAGCACCGCGAGGGAAAGTCAGCCCCAGCATTTT.

This clonotype was seen only a few times. Since a much larger clone is just one base distant, this may be a read error. This chain connects TRBV7-8 to TRBJ1-4, with TRBD1 matching over 7 bases. J gave up 12 bases and V 3 bases, and 13 bases lay outside the gene matches. This CDR3 region has 15 residues. The germline gives CDR1 SGHVS, CDR2 FQNEAQ. CDR3 residues: CASSLGTANGGELFF. The DNA for the CDR3 is TGTGCCAGCAGCTTGGGGACAGCTAATGGGGGAGAACTGTTTTTT.

The rearrangement joins TRBV9 to TRBJ2-1; TRBD2 aligns across 10 bases. The ends lost 9 bases at V and 1 base at J; junction bases unmatched: 10. The CDR3 length is 16 residues. Germline V gene sequence: CDR1 SGDLS, CDR2 YYNGEE. The CDR3 DNA follows: TGTGCCACCTCTTGGCTAGCGGGAGATTCCTACAATGAGCAGTTCTTC. Protein product: CATSWLAGDSYNEQFF.

This clonotype was picked up many times. The rearrangement uses TRBV5-5 and TRBJ2-7; 7 positions match TRBD1. The junction had 4 bases not matched to a gene; V was cut back by 4 bases and J by 0 bases. The CDR3 length is 14 residues. Germline loops: CDR1 SGHKS, CDR2 YYEKEE (reference sequence). The CDR3 loop is CASSTQGDSYEQYF. The CDR3 nucleotides are TGTGCCAGCAGCACGCAGGGGGACTCCTACGAGCAGTACTTC.

This clonotype came up a few times. This chain joins TRBV5-6 and TRBJ1-4; possibly TRBD1 for D (6 bases). Trimming removed 4 bases at V and 5 bases at J, with 15 bases between. The CDR3 sequence is 15 residues long. Germline V gene data show CDR1 as SGHDT and CDR2 as YYEEEE. The CDR3 region is CASSVAGATNEKLFF. The CDR3 nucleotides are TGTGCCAGCAGCGTAGCAGGGGCGACAAATGAAAAACTGTTTTTT. The whole variable domain, remainder taken from reference TRBV5-6 and TRBJ1-4, is DAGVTQSPTHLIKTRGQQVTLRCSPKSGHDTVSWYQQALGQGPQFIFQYYEEEERQRGNFPDRFSGHQFPNYSSELNVNALLLGDSALYLCASSVAGATNEKLFFGSGTQLSVL.

This clonotype was recorded a few times. The chain uses TRBV29-1 and TRBJ2-7; possibly TRBD2 for D (5 bases). This CDR3 region has 13 residues. Trimming removed 1 base from V and 3 bases from J, with 10 bases in between. Germline V CDR1 and CDR2: SQVTM, ANQGSEA. Here the CDR3 reads CSVEGEGIYEQYF. CDR3 sequence (DNA): TGCAGCGTTGAAGGCGAGGGCATCTACGAGCAGTACTTC.

This clonotype was counted a few times. The V gene is TRBV5-1, the J gene TRBJ2-7; D is possibly TRBD2 (5 bases). The CDR3 is 15 amino acids. V lost 2 bases and J lost 2, with 14 bases in between. The germline CDR1 and CDR2 sequences are SGHRS and YFSETQ. This chain's CDR3 is CASSLLTSGAYEQYF. CDR3 bases: TGCGCCAGCAGCTTATTGACCTCCGGGGCCTACGAGCAGTACTTC.

Worth noting for this clonotype: The junction departs from the called germline gene at one end, perhaps through a read error. V gene TRBV5-6 combines with J gene TRBJ2-7; possible D gene TRBD2, 6 bases. The CDR3 is 14 residues long. CDR1 SGHDT and CDR2 YYEEEE come from the germline V gene. DNA of the CDR3: TGTGCCAGCAGCTTGGACGCGGGGCCCTACGGGCAGTACTTC. It encodes CASSLDAGPYGQYF.

A remark on this clonotype: With a much larger clone just one base away, this may be a read error. The chain uses TRBV6-9 and TRBJ2-1; 7 nucleotides match TRBD2. Germline CDR1 MNHGY, CDR2 SVAAGI. V gave up 3 bases and J gave up 10 bases; unmatched junction bases: 9. The length of the CDR3 is 14 residues. CDR3 loop: CASSYEAGDYEQFF. The CDR3 nucleotides read TGTGCCAGCAGTTACGAGGCGGGAGACTACGAGCAGTTCTTC.

The rearrangement links TRBV4-2 to TRBJ2-7; D gene uncertain. Trimming pared 1 base from V and 2 bases from J, leaving 12 bases between. Germline-derived CDR1 and CDR2 are LGHNA and YNFKEQ. CDR3 length: 15 amino acids. Written as DNA, the CDR3 is TGTGCCAGCAGCCAAGCGGCCAGAAGCGCCTACGAGCAGTACTTC. Residues: CASSQAARSAYEQYF.

The chain couples TRBV6-1 to TRBJ2-7; 12 bases match TRBD2. Unmatched junction bases numbered 5, after V lost 7 bases and J lost 4 bases. The CDR3 is 14 amino acids. Germline V gene lookup returns CDR1 MNHNS and CDR2 SASEGT. The CDR3: CASNRLAGDYEQYF. CDR3 nucleotides: TGTGCCAGCAATAGACTAGCGGGAGATTACGAGCAGTACTTC.

This clonotype was observed many times. The chain combines TRBV15 with TRBJ1-5; D is unresolved. Trimming took 0 bases from V and 0 from J, leaving 9 bases between them. CDR3 length: 16 residues. The germline V gene has CDR1 LNHNV and CDR2 YYDKDF (reference sequence). In DNA, the CDR3 is TGTGCCACCAGCAGAGATGGCGGAGATAGCAATCAGCCCCAGCATTTT. This translates into CATSRDGGDSNQPQHF.

This clonotype was observed a few times. V usage is TRBV20-1 and J usage is TRBJ1-6, with D possibly TRBD1 on 5 matching bases. CDR1 and CDR2 from the germline V gene are DFQATT and SNEGSKA (reference sequence). The V gene lost 4 bases and the J gene lost 3 bases, with 7 bases spanning the gap. This CDR3 contains 13 residues. Here the CDR3 reads CSAKDSYNSPLHF. DNA of the CDR3: TGCAGTGCTAAAGACAGCTATAATTCACCCCTCCACTTT.

The chain joins TRBV6-2 or TRBV6-3 to TRBJ2-1, with TRBD2 matching 11 bases. The CDR3 runs to 15 residues. Germline V gene sequence: CDR1 MNHEY, CDR2 SVGEGT. The junction had 7 bases not matched to a gene; V was cut back by 6 bases and J by 6 bases. The CDR3 loop is CASRELAGAINEQFF. In DNA, the CDR3 is TGTGCCAGCAGGGAACTAGCGGGAGCTATCAATGAGCAGTTCTTC.

This clonotype was observed a few times. V gene TRBV6-1 combines with J gene TRBJ2-6; D possibly corresponds to TRBD1 (5 bases). The CDR3 is 17 amino acids. V gave up 4 bases and J gave up 2 bases, with 15 bases separating them. In germline, CDR1 is MNHNS, CDR2 SASEGT. The CDR3, as DNA: TGTGCCAGCAGTGCGCAGGGTATGGTAACTGGGGCCAACGTCCTGACTTTC. Its protein is CASSAQGMVTGANVLTF.

This clonotype was counted a few times. The chain recombines TRBV7-9 with TRBJ2-5; D perhaps matches TRBD1 (6 bases). Germline V gene data show CDR1 as SEHNR and CDR2 as FQNEAQ (reference sequence). This CDR3 has 12 residues. V was cut by 8 bases and J by 5 bases, with 12 bases left in between. The CDR3 sequence is CASGQGLETQYF. CDR3 nucleotides: TGTGCCAGCGGCCAGGGGTTGGAGACCCAGTACTTC.

This clonotype was counted ten times or more. The V call is TRBV28, the J call TRBJ1-5; D not resolved. Germline V gene sequence: CDR1 MDHEN, CDR2 SYDVKM. This CDR3 spans 14 amino acids. The germline V and J ends were trimmed by 5 bases and 6 bases, with 14 bases remaining between them. This chain's CDR3 is CASSAAMGGQPQHF. The CDR3 coding sequence is TGTGCCAGCAGTGCAGCGATGGGAGGTCAGCCCCAGCATTTT.

Regarding this clonotype: This may arise from a read error, as a much more abundant clone is one base away. The DNA of the CDR3 is TGTGCCAGCGCCGAGAACATGAACACTGAAGCTTTCTTT. It specifies CASAENMNTEAFF. The chain recombines TRBV5-6 with TRBJ1-1; D ambiguous. The CDR3 has 13 amino acids. The ends were cut back, 7 bases at V and 0 bases at J, with 10 bases in the middle. Germline V CDR1 and CDR2: SGHDT, YYEEEE.

The chain couples TRBV15 to TRBJ2-7; 8 bases are a match to TRBD1. The CDR3 loop spans 15 amino acids. The germline V gene has CDR1 LNHNV and CDR2 YYDKDF (reference sequence). Trimming took 5 bases from V and 9 from J; bases not matched to a gene: 15. The CDR3 nucleotides read TGTGCCACCAGCGCTGGACCAGGGGGCGATATTTGGCAGTACTTC. Its translation is CATSAGPGGDIWQYF.

This chain connects TRBV7-9 to TRBJ1-2; perhaps TRBD1 as D (5 bases). V was cut by 5 bases and J by 3 bases, with 13 bases left in between. The germline V gene encodes CDR1 SEHNR and CDR2 FQNEAQ (reference sequence). This CDR3 region has 14 residues. CDR3 bases: TGTGCCAGCAGCCAGACAGATACCCACTATGGCTACACCTTC. Translated, it gives CASSQTDTHYGYTF.

This clonotype has more than one count but fewer than ten. The V call is TRBV10-3, the J call TRBJ2-7; 8 nucleotides agree with TRBD2. Germline-derived CDR1 and CDR2 are ENHRY and SYGVKD. V dropped 3 bases and J dropped 0; count of bases not matched to a gene: 7. The CDR3 has 16 amino acids. CDR3 residues: CAISEIRLATSYEQYF. The CDR3 coding sequence is TGTGCCATCAGTGAAATTAGACTAGCGACCTCCTACGAGCAGTACTTC.

This clonotype occurred a few times. V usage is TRBV18 and J usage is TRBJ2-5; 7 bases are a match to TRBD2. CDR3 length equals 14 residues. V lost 6 bases to trimming and J lost 1 base; unmatched junction nucleotides: 5. Germline V gives CDR1 KGHSH, CDR2 LQKENI. DNA of the CDR3: TGTGCCAGCTCCCTAGGACTAGTCCAAGAGACCCAGTACTTC. Translation: CASSLGLVQETQYF.

This clonotype was counted a few times. The chain joins TRBV7-2 to TRBJ2-7, with TRBD2 matching 9 bases. The trim removed 5 bases at V and 3 bases at J, leaving 11 bases unmatched. Germline assignment: CDR1 SGHTA and CDR2 FQGNSA. CDR3 length equals 16 residues. CDR3 loop: CASSPDPGLAFYEQYF. The CDR3 region has the DNA TGTGCCAGCAGCCCAGACCCGGGACTAGCTTTCTACGAGCAGTACTTC.

At least ten counts were recorded for this clonotype. The chain recombines TRBV27 with TRBJ1-5, with D possibly TRBD1 on 6 matching bases. Trimming took 10 bases from V and 1 from J, leaving 8 bases between them. The germline CDR1 and CDR2 sequences are MNHEY and SMNVEV (reference sequence). This CDR3 spans 12 amino acids. CDR3 in amino acids: CATGGSNQPQHF. The CDR3 DNA is TGTGCCACCGGGGGCAGCAATCAGCCCCAGCATTTT.

V gene TRBV5-1 combines with J gene TRBJ2-1; 12 nucleotides line up with TRBD2. Germline assignment: CDR1 SGHRS and CDR2 YFSETQ. The CDR3 consists of 14 residues. J lost 8 bases, V lost 6 bases, and 6 bases had no gene match. The CDR3 coding sequence is TGCGCCAGCACCAGACTAGCGGGAGAAGATGAGCAGTTCTTC. It translates to CASTRLAGEDEQFF.

A few counts support this clonotype. The chain combines TRBV20-1 with TRBJ1-2; D is uncertain. Germline V gene lookup returns CDR1 DFQATT and CDR2 SNEGSKA (reference sequence). This CDR3 contains 10 residues. Trimming pared 3 bases from V and 2 bases from J, leaving 1 base between. DNA of the CDR3: TGCAGTGCTAGCAACTATGGCTACACCTTC. Its translation is CSASNYGYTF.

In this sample, this clonotype turned up a few times. The V call is TRBV7-9, the J call TRBJ1-6; D may be TRBD1 (6 bases). The V end lost 5 bases, the J end lost 6 bases, and 14 bases lay between the germline ends. There are 15 residues in the CDR3. CDR1 SEHNR and CDR2 FQNEAQ come from the germline V gene (reference sequence). The CDR3 protein is CASSPLQGGNSPLHF. As DNA, the CDR3 is TGTGCCAGCAGCCCCCTACAGGGTGGTAATTCACCCCTCCACTTT.